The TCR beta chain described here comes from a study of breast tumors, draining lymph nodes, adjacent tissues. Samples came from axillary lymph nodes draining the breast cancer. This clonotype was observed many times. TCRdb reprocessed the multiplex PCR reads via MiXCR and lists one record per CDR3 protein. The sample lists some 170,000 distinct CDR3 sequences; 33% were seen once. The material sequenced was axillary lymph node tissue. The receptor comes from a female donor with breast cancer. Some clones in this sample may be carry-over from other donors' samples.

The DNA of the CDR3 is TGTGCCAGCAGTTATTCTTCCGGGTACAAAGAGCAGTACTTC. The encoded protein is CASSYSSGYKEQYF. The chain combines TRBV6-5 with TRBJ2-7; D is unclear. The CDR3 spans 14 residues. Germline V gene data show CDR1 as MNHEY and CDR2 as SVGAGI. The V end was cut by 3 bases, the J end by 7 bases, with 16 bases between.